Each of the 14 T cell receptor beta chains below was sequenced from the same sample in a study of OX40 agonist ivuxolimab in advanced cancers. Using immunoSEQ multiplex PCR, the repertoire was profiled, and TCRdb retains in-frame clones only, with some absent. The table includes some 78,000 clones, 88% detected once. This material consisted of CD4+ or CD8+ T cells sorted from blood, taken in a trial of the OX40 agonist ivuxolimab. The source is an adult with an advanced solid tumor such as melanoma, head and neck, liver or kidney cancer.

The genes are TRBV6-1 and TRBJ1-5; no reliable D call. Germline CDR1 and CDR2: MNHNS and SASEGT. V was cut by 8 bases and J by 6 bases, with 8 bases left in between. CDR3 length equals 11 residues. In DNA form, the CDR3 reads TGTGCCAGCGGTCCGGTTCAGCCCCAGCATTTT. Encoded protein: CASGPVQPQHF.

The chain has TRBV18 and TRBJ2-7; D may match TRBD1 or TRBD2 (5 bases each). CDR1 is KGHSH, CDR2 LQKENI, per germline. V gave up 2 bases and J gave up 0 bases, with 17 bases separating them. The length of the CDR3 is 17 residues. The CDR3 DNA reads TGTGCCAGCTCACCAACGGGGCAGGGCTCCTACTCCTACGAGCAGTACTTC. It specifies CASSPTGQGSYSYEQYF. Filled out from reference TRBV18 and TRBJ2-7, the complete variable domain reads NAGVMQNPRHLVRRRGQEARLRCSPMKGHSHVYWYRQLPEEGLKFMVYLQKENIIDESGMPKERFSAEFPKEGPSILRIQQVVRGDSAAYFCASSPTGQGSYSYEQYFGPGTRLTVT.

In its sample, this clone was seen a few times. V is TRBV5-4 and J is TRBJ1-5, with D maybe TRBD1 (6 bases). V lost 0 bases, J lost 5 bases, and 9 bases lay in between. Germline CDR1 and CDR2: SGHNT and YYREEE (reference sequence). CDR3 length: 14 amino acids. CDR3 region: CASSLDREDQPQHF. CDR3 coding DNA: TGTGCCAGCAGCTTGGACAGGGAGGATCAGCCCCAGCATTTT.

The chain combines TRBV7-2 with TRBJ2-3; D tentatively reads TRBD1 or TRBD2 (5 bases each). V shed 6 bases and J shed 2 bases, with 12 bases lying between them. CDR3 size: 14 residues. CDR1 SGHTA and CDR2 FQGNSA come from the germline V gene. The CDR3 reads CASRPGTDTDTQYF. The DNA for the CDR3 is TGTGCCAGCAGACCCGGGACGGACACAGATACGCAGTATTTT.

The chain links TRBV29-1 to TRBJ2-4; TRBD1 is a possible D gene (6 bases). Germline CDR1 and CDR2: SQVTM and ANQGSEA. Trimming shortened V by 7 bases and J by 7 bases, and 14 bases separated the two germline ends. The CDR3 length is 12 residues. Here the CDR3 reads CSGARGDNIQYF. The CDR3 nucleotides are TGCAGCGGGGCCAGGGGCGACAACATTCAGTACTTC.

The genes are TRBV18 and TRBJ2-7; 8 nucleotides line up with TRBD1. The CDR3 contains 15 residues. Germline assignment: CDR1 KGHSH and CDR2 LQKENI. After removal of 4 bases from V and 3 bases from J, the junction contained 8 bases not matched to a gene. In nucleotides, the CDR3 is TGTGCCAGCTCACTTGGACAGGGAGGTTACTACGAGCAGTACTTC. It codes for CASSLGQGGYYEQYF. Complete variable domain (other parts from reference TRBV18 and TRBJ2-7): NAGVMQNPRHLVRRRGQEARLRCSPMKGHSHVYWYRQLPEEGLKFMVYLQKENIIDESGMPKERFSAEFPKEGPSILRIQQVVRGDSAAYFCASSLGQGGYYEQYFGPGTRLTVT.

V usage is TRBV9 and J usage is TRBJ1-1, with D possibly matching TRBD1 (5 bases). V lost 0 bases and J lost 4, with 16 bases in between. Germline V CDR1 and CDR2: SGDLS, YYNGEE. There are 16 residues in the CDR3. CDR3 protein: CASSVAGSPGVTEAFF. Here the CDR3 DNA reads TGTGCCAGCAGCGTAGCGGGGTCCCCGGGGGTCACTGAAGCTTTCTTT.

The chain combines TRBV4-3 with TRBJ2-7; D uncertain. V lost 0 bases, J lost 1 base, and 10 bases lay in between. From germline, CDR1 is LGHNA and CDR2 YSLEER. The CDR3 extends over 15 amino acids. This CDR3 reads CASSQENSFSYEQYF. The CDR3 DNA reads as TGCGCCAGCAGCCAAGAGAATAGTTTTTCCTACGAGCAGTACTTC.

V and J are TRBV5-1 and TRBJ2-5, with a tentative D call TRBD2 (6 bases). CDR3 length: 15 amino acids. The V and J ends lost 3 bases and 5 bases respectively, with 17 bases between them. Germline assignment: CDR1 SGHRS and CDR2 YFSETQ. In DNA form, the CDR3 reads TGCGCCAGCAGCTCCGTTAGGACTAAGTCGGAGACCCAGTACTTC. This encodes CASSSVRTKSETQYF.

The V call is TRBV5-1, the J call TRBJ2-1; 8 bases map to TRBD1. After removal of 4 bases from V and 3 bases from J, the junction contained 6 bases not matched to a gene. The CDR3 spans 15 residues. Germline values: CDR1 SGHRS, CDR2 YFSETQ. The CDR3 nucleotides read TGCGCCAGCAGCCAGACAGGGGAAAACTACAATGAGCAGTTCTTC. It is translated as CASSQTGENYNEQFF.

This clone was seen more than once but under ten times. The CDR3 nucleotides read TGTGCCAGTAGTATTCAGGGACAGGGGGCCGCTGAAGCTTTCTTT. Translated, it gives CASSIQGQGAAEAFF. The rearrangement uses TRBV19 and TRBJ1-1, with TRBD1 matching 12 bases. The CDR3 is 15 amino acids. The trim removed 3 bases at V and 6 bases at J, leaving 5 bases unmatched. CDR1 LNHDA and CDR2 SQIVND come from the germline V gene (reference sequence).

The rearrangement links TRBV19 to TRBJ2-4, with D possibly being TRBD1 (5 bases). Germline CDR1 LNHDA, CDR2 SQIVND (reference sequence). V lost 3 bases to trimming and J lost 3 bases, with 24 bases between them. The CDR3 totals 19 residues. The CDR3 nucleotides read TGTGCCAGTAGTATGCGTCCCCAGGGCGTCCTTAAAGACAAAAACATTCAGTACTTC. It specifies CASSMRPQGVLKDKNIQYF.

The V gene is TRBV9, the J gene TRBJ1-1, with D possibly matching TRBD1 (5 bases). The CDR3 spans 15 residues. V lost 0 bases and J 1 base, leaving 10 bases between the germline ends. Germline lookup yields CDR1 SGDLS and CDR2 YYNGEE. Here the CDR3 DNA reads TGTGCCAGCAGCGTAGGGTCGGGGACGAACACTGAAGCTTTCTTT. Protein product: CASSVGSGTNTEAFF. Full variable domain (missing parts from reference TRBV9 and TRBJ1-1): DSGVTQTPKHLITATGQRVTLRCSPRSGDLSVYWYQQSLDQGLQFLIQYYNGEERAKGNILERFSAQQFPDLHSELNLSSLELGDSALYFCASSVGSGTNTEAFFGQGTRLTVV.

In the case of this clone: One junction end does not reproduce the germline sequence, and a read error may be involved. J is TRBJ1-4 and V is TRBV6-1; 10 nucleotides agree with TRBD1. CDR1 is MNHNS and CDR2 is SASEGT in the germline V gene. The CDR3 is 14 residues long. CDR3 sequence (DNA): TGTGCCAGCGGTGACAGGGGGCGAAATGAAAAACTGTTTTTT. Its translation is CASGDRGRNEKLFF.